The entry below describes one T cell receptor (beta chain). The antigen remains undetermined. TCRdb redid the calling of the 5' RACE reads with MiXCR, one entry per CDR3 protein. Among 300,000 to 400,000 distinct CDR3 sequences, 25% to 30% were seen once, and the ten largest hold roughly 13%. Germline V gives CDR1 SGHTA, CDR2 FQGNSA. V lost 5 bases and J 8 bases, leaving 16 bases between the germline ends. The CDR3 sequence is 14 residues long. The sample belongs to a study of T-cell memory formation after mild COVID-19. The study, taken as a whole, reports: Contracting CD4+ clones were located mainly in CM and EM, and CD8+ clones in EMRA. Later expanders leaned CD4+, whereas clones that contracted between day 15 and 85 were balanced CD4/CD8. Pre-infection memory carried some responding clones, suggesting that cross-reactive memory joined.

Sequencing input: PBMCs or a T cell subset sorted from them (not recorded which). The TCR was taken from an adult woman who had mild COVID-19 (a few samples of this study predate the infection). Cell type and time point are not known. V usage is TRBV7-2 and J usage is TRBJ2-1; the D is unclear. In DNA, the CDR3 is TGTGCCAGCAGCCCACCGGCCAGGCCGGATGAGCAGTTCTTC. Protein sequence: CASSPPARPDEQFF.